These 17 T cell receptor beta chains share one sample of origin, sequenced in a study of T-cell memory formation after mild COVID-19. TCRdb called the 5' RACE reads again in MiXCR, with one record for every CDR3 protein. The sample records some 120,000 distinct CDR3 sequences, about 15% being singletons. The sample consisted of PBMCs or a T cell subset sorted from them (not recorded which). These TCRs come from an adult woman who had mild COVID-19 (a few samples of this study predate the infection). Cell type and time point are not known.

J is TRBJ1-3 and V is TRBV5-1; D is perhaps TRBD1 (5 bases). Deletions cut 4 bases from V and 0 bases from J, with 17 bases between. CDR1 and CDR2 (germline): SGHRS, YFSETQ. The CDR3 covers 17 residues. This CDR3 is CASSGQPGSISGNTIYF. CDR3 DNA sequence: TGCGCCAGCAGCGGACAACCCGGGTCAATCTCTGGAAACACCATATATTTT.

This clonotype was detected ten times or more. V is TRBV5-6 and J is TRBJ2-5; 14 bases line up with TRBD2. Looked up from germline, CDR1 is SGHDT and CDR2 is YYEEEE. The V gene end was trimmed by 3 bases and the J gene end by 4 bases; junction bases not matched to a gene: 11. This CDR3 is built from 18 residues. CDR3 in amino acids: CASSSTGTSGGGAETQYF. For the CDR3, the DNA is TGTGCCAGCAGCTCTACCGGGACTAGCGGGGGAGGGGCAGAGACCCAGTACTTC.

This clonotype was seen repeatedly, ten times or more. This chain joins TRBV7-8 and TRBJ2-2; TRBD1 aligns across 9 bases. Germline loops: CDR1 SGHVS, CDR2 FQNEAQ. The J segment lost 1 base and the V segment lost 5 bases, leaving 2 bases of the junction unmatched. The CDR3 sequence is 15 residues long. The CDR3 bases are TGTGCCAGCAGCCCGGACAGGGGGAACACCGGGGAGCTGTTTTTT. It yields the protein CASSPDRGNTGELFF.

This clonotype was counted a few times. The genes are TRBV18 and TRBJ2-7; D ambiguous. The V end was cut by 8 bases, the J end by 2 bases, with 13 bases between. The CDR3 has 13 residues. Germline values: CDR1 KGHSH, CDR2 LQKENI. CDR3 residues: CASHDTNTYEQYF. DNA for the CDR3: TGTGCCAGCCATGACACCAATACCTACGAGCAGTACTTC.

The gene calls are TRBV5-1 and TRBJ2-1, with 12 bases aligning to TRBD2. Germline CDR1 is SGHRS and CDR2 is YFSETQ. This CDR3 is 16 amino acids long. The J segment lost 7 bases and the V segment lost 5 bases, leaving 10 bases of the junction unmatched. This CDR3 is CASSYGLAGTKNEQFF. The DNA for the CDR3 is TGCGCCAGCAGTTATGGACTAGCGGGAACGAAAAATGAGCAGTTCTTC.

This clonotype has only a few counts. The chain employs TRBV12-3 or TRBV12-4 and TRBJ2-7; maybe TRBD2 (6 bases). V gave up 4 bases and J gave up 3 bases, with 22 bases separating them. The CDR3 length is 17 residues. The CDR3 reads CASSSLSWDSPFYEQYF. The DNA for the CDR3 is TGTGCCAGCAGTTCCCTCTCCTGGGACTCCCCTTTCTACGAGCAGTACTTC.

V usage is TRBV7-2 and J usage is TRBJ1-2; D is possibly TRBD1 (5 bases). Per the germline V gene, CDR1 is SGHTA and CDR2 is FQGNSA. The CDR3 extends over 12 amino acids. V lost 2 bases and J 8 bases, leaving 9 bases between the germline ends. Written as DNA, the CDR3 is TGTGCCAGCAGCTTACAGGGTTGGGGCTACACCTTC. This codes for CASSLQGWGYTF.

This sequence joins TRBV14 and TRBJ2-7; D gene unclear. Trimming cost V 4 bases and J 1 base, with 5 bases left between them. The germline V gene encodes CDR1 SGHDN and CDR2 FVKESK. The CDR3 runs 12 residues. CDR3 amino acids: CASSLRSYEQYF. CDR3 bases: TGTGCCAGCAGCCTCCGATCCTACGAGCAGTACTTC.

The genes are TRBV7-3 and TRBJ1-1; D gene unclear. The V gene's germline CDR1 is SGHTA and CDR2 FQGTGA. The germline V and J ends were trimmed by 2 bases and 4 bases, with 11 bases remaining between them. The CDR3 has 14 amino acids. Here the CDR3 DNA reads TGTGCCAGCAGCTTAGGGATGCGGGGCACTGAAGCTTTCTTT. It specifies CASSLGMRGTEAFF.

Written as DNA, the CDR3 is TGCGCCAGCAGCCAAGGGCCGAACACTGAAGCTTTCTTT. Its protein is CASSQGPNTEAFF. The chain employs TRBV4-3 and TRBJ1-1; D is ambiguous. Germline V gene lookup returns CDR1 LGHNA and CDR2 YSLEER. The CDR3 is made up of 13 amino acids. V lost 1 base, J lost 1 base, and 4 bases lay in between.

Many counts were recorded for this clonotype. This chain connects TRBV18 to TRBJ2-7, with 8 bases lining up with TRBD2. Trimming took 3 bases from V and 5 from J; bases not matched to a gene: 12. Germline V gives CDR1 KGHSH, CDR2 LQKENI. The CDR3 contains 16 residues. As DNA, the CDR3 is TGTGCCAGCTCACCCGGGGCCTCGGGAGGGCCAAACGAGCAGTACTTC. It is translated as CASSPGASGGPNEQYF.

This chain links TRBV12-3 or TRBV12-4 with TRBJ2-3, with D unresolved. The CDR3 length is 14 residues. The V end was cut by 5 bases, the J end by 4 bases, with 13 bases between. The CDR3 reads CASSPTGTADTQYF. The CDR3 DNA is TGTGCCAGCAGTCCCACGGGTACAGCAGATACGCAGTATTTT.

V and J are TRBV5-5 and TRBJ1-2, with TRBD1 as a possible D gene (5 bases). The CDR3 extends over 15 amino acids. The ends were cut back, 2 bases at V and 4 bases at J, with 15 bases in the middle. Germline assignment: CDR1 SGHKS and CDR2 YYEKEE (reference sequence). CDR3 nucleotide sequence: TGTGCCAGCAGCTTCGGGACGGACCTCTTCTATGGCTACACCTTC. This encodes CASSFGTDLFYGYTF.

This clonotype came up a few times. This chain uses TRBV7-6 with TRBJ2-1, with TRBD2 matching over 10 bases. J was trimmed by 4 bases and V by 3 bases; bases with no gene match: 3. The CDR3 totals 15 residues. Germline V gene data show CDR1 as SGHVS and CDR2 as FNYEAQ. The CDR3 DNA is TGTGCCAGCAGCTTTGATAGCGGGAGGTACAATGAGCAGTTCTTC. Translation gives CASSFDSGRYNEQFF. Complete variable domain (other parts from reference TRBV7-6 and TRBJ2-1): GAGVSQSPRYKVTKRGQDVALRCDPISGHVSLYWYRQALGQGPEFLTYFNYEAQQDKSGLPNDRFSAERPEGSISTLTIQRTEQRDSAMYRCASSFDSGRYNEQFFGPGTRLTVL.

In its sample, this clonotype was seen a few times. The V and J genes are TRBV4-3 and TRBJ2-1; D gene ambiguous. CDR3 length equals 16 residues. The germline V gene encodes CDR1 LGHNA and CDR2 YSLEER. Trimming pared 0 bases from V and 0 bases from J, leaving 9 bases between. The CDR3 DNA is TGCGCCAGCAGCCAAGATCCCCCGAGCTCCTACAATGAGCAGTTCTTC. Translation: CASSQDPPSSYNEQFF.

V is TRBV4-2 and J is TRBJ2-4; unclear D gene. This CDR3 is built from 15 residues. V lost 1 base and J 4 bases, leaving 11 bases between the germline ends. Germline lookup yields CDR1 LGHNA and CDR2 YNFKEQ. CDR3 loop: CASSQVSADKNIQYF. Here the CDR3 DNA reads TGTGCCAGCAGCCAAGTTTCGGCAGATAAAAACATTCAGTACTTC.

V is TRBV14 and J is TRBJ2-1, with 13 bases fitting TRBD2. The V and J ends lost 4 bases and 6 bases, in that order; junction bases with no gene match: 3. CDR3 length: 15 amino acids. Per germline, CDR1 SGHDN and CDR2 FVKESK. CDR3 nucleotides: TGTGCCAGCAGCCGCGGGACTAGCGGGGTCAATGAGCAGTTCTTC. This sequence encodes CASSRGTSGVNEQFF.